This TCR delta chain was captured in a study of gamma-delta chains in newborns, infants, children. Study-level background: Microbial exposure reportedly drives polyclonal innate γδ T cell expansion after birth.

The trim removed 0 bases at V and 0 bases at J, leaving 9 bases unmatched. The CDR3 runs to 20 residues. Germline CDR1 and CDR2: GEAIGNYY and EKD. TCRdb made new clone calls on the reads using CATT. The table has 5,700 or so delta-chain clones, approximately 2.4% seen once. V is TRDV2 and J is TRDJ3; 8 nucleotides match TRDD3. Input material: blood. This receptor was taken from a child who was a newborn, infant or young child, either healthy, febrile or measles-vaccinated (not recorded which). DNA of the CDR3: TGTGCCTGTGACACCGCCCACTGGGGGCTCAGCTCCTGGGACACCCGACAGATGTTTTTC. Translation: CACDTAHWGLSSWDTRQMFF.